This entry features one T cell receptor beta chain sequence. Its antigen remains unidentified. The data were taken from a study of memory CD4+ T cells and cytomegalovirus serostatus. Study context: Of the healthy Belgian adults, fewer than 10 were CMV seropositive and more than 20 seronegative.

In germline, CDR1 is MNHEY, CDR2 SVGAGI. CDR3 length: 15 amino acids. The V segment lost 6 bases and the J segment 3 bases; nucleotides outside the gene matches: 10. The assay was immunoSEQ multiplex PCR, and TCRdb's table has in-frame clones only and misses some. The data show about 41,000 clones, with 70% to 80% seen just once and around 6.6% held by the top ten. Single viable CD3+CD4+CD8-CD45RO+ cells were sorted as the memory CD4+ T cells. Positive selection with CD4 microbeads enriched total CD4+ T cells. Study results and limitations: A US-trained random forest predicted CMV serostatus with median AUC roughly 0.91.

The chain carries TRBV6-5 and TRBJ2-7; 8 nucleotides line up with TRBD1. This TCR came from an adult in good health and CMV-seronegative. Sequenced material: memory CD4+ T cells from blood. The chain's CDR3 is CASRGGQGAYYEQYF. For the CDR3, the DNA is TGTGCCAGCAGAGGAGGACAGGGCGCGTACTACGAGCAGTACTTC.